Below are 12 T cell receptor beta chains sequenced from a single sample in a study of Graves' ophthalmopathy and Graves' hyperthyroidism. RNA transcripts provided the template for amplifying TCR beta CDR3 regions. HTBI primers were employed in first-round RT-PCR, then a second-round multiplex PCR followed. TCRdb itself ran the multiplex PCR reads through MiXCR, one entry per CDR3 protein. The data show 560,000 or so distinct CDR3 sequences, about 35% seen once. The sequenced material came from peripheral blood or thyroid tissue (not recorded which). Every receptor here comes from an adult man with Graves' hyperthyroidism.

The V and J genes are TRBV4-2 and TRBJ1-4; 9 bases are shared with TRBD1. The CDR3 spans 15 residues. Trimming took 3 bases from V and 5 from J; bases not matched to a gene: 4. Germline lookup yields CDR1 LGHNA and CDR2 YNFKEQ. The CDR3 reads CASSQEGQGNEKLFF. The CDR3 DNA is TGTGCCAGCAGCCAGGAGGGACAGGGCAATGAAAAACTGTTTTTT.

There are many counts of this clonotype. J is TRBJ2-5 and V is TRBV2; no reliable D call. V lost 3 bases and J lost 2, with 13 bases in between. From germline, CDR1 is SNHLY and CDR2 FYNNEI. The CDR3 is 15 amino acids. The DNA for the CDR3 is TGTGCCAGCAGTGATTACAGCTTTTATCAAGAGACCCAGTACTTC. It yields the protein CASSDYSFYQETQYF.

This clonotype was counted at least ten times. V usage is TRBV19 and J usage is TRBJ2-7; D remains ambiguous. The CDR3 has 13 amino acids. Trimming removed 3 bases from V and 0 bases from J, with 6 bases in between. Germline V gene lookup returns CDR1 LNHDA and CDR2 SQIVND (reference sequence). CDR3 nucleotides: TGTGCCAGTAGTATTAAGGGCTCCTACGAGCAGTACTTC. Residues: CASSIKGSYEQYF.

The J gene is TRBJ1-1, the V gene TRBV2, with TRBD1 matching 8 bases. This CDR3 is 13 amino acids long. CDR1 and CDR2 (germline): SNHLY, FYNNEI. The V gene end was trimmed by 11 bases and the J gene end by 1 base; junction bases not matched to a gene: 6. The CDR3: CAWTGRENTEAFF. The CDR3 DNA reads as TGTGCCTGGACAGGGAGAGAGAACACTGAAGCTTTCTTT.

A remark on this clonotype: Since no conserved phenylalanine or tryptophan closes the CDR3, a read error is the likely cause. The rearrangement uses TRBV6-6 and TRBJ1-1; 8 nucleotides line up with TRBD1. V trimming: 5 bases; J trimming: 2 bases; junction bases outside the gene matches: 1. From germline, CDR1 is MNHNY and CDR2 SVGAGI (reference sequence). The CDR3 totals 13 residues. The CDR3 sequence is CASSDRGNTEAFL. The CDR3 nucleotides read TGTGCCAGCAGTGACAGGGGTAACACTGAAGCTTTCTTA.

The chain joins TRBV7-2 to TRBJ2-7; TRBD2 aligns across 8 bases. The J call could be wrong; TRBJ2-1 is a better fit for the DNA end. The CDR3 spans 14 residues. Germline V lookup: CDR1 SGHTA, CDR2 FQGNSA. CDR3: CASSSGTPGGEQFF. In nucleotides, the CDR3 is TGTGCCAGCAGCTCCGGGACGCCGGGGGGGGAGCAGTTCTTC.

With regard to this clonotype: Germline is not matched at one junction end, which may reflect a read error. The rearrangement uses TRBV5-8 and TRBJ2-7, with D possibly matching TRBD1 (6 bases). CDR1 is SGHTS and CDR2 is YDEGEE in the germline V gene. The CDR3 totals 16 residues. CDR3 in DNA: TGTGCCAGCAGCTTAGGCCCCCAGGGGCGCTCCTACGAGCGGTACTTC. It yields the protein CASSLGPQGRSYERYF.

This clonotype was recorded many times. This chain joins TRBV5-1 and TRBJ2-7; D is possibly TRBD1 (6 bases). Trimming left V 0 bases short and J 5 bases short, with 12 bases between. In germline, CDR1 is SGHRS, CDR2 YFSETQ. CDR3 size: 14 residues. CDR3 protein: CASSLGRGFDEQYF. The CDR3 DNA is TGCGCCAGCAGCTTGGGCAGGGGTTTCGACGAGCAGTACTTC.

Regarding this clonotype: A much larger clone sits a single nucleotide away, making a read error possible. The V gene is TRBV5-4, the J gene TRBJ2-5, with a tentative D call TRBD2 (6 bases). CDR3 length: 15 amino acids. Trimming took 2 bases from V and 4 from J, leaving 15 bases between them. Germline lookup yields CDR1 SGHNT and CDR2 YYREEE (reference sequence). CDR3 sequence reads: CASSFVSREVETQYF. CDR3 sequence (DNA): TGTGCCAGCAGCTTTGTTTCCAGGGAGGTAGAGACCCAGTACTTC.

V usage is TRBV25-1 and J usage is TRBJ1-2; 7 bases align to TRBD1. V gave up 6 bases and J gave up 0 bases; unmatched junction bases: 13. The CDR3 is 17 residues long. From germline, CDR1 is MGHDK and CDR2 SYGVNS. CDR3 residues: CASSGLIQGNPNYGYTF. In DNA form, the CDR3 reads TGTGCCAGCAGCGGCCTGATACAGGGGAATCCTAACTATGGCTACACCTTC.

Many counts were recorded for this clonotype. This chain uses TRBV11-3 with TRBJ2-2; TRBD1 matches 10 bases. Germline lookup yields CDR1 SGHNT and CDR2 YENEEA. This CDR3 is built from 16 residues. V lost 5 bases and J lost 1; bases outside the gene matches: 4. The CDR3 bases are TGTGCCAGCAGCACCAGGGACAGGGGGAACACCGGGGAGCTGTTTTTT. Translated: CASSTRDRGNTGELFF.

The chain links TRBV11-2 to TRBJ2-2, with a possible D match to TRBD1 (5 bases). Germline-derived CDR1 and CDR2 are SGHAT and FQNNGV. Trimming left V 4 bases short and J 0 bases short, with 12 bases between. This CDR3 has 16 amino acids. Here the CDR3 DNA reads TGTGCCAGCAGCTCAGACAGACTTACGAACACCGGGGAGCTGTTTTTT. Encoded protein: CASSSDRLTNTGELFF. The full variable domain, in which reference TRBV11-2 and TRBJ2-2 provide the parts outside the CDR3, is EAGVAQSPRYKIIEKRQSVAFWCNPISGHATLYWYQQILGQGPKLLIQFQNNGVVDDSQLPKDRFSAERLKGVDSTLKIQPAKLEDSAVYLCASSSDRLTNTGELFFGEGSRLTVL.